This T cell receptor (beta chain) was sequenced during a study of blood T cell repertoires in COVID-19. Study details: The study drew acute and convalescent COVID-19 samples from the United States, Italy and Spain.

The V end lost 1 base, the J end lost 8 bases, and 14 bases lay between the germline ends. CDR1 is ENHRY, CDR2 SYGVKD, per germline. The CDR3 is 14 amino acids. Data came from immunoSEQ multiplex PCR; TCRdb stores just in-frame clones and leaves some out. This sample yields some 200,000 clones, of which 80% to 90% are seen a single time; about 12% belongs to the top ten. The chain recombines TRBV10-3 with TRBJ1-2, with D possibly TRBD1 on 5 matching bases. This clonotype was obtained from a man aged 40-55 years who had recovered from COVID-19. Sequencing input: PBMCs or T cells enriched from blood (not recorded which). The CDR3 nucleotides are TGTGCCATCAGTGAGTATCCCACAGGCGAAGGCTACACCTTC. Translation gives CAISEYPTGEGYTF.